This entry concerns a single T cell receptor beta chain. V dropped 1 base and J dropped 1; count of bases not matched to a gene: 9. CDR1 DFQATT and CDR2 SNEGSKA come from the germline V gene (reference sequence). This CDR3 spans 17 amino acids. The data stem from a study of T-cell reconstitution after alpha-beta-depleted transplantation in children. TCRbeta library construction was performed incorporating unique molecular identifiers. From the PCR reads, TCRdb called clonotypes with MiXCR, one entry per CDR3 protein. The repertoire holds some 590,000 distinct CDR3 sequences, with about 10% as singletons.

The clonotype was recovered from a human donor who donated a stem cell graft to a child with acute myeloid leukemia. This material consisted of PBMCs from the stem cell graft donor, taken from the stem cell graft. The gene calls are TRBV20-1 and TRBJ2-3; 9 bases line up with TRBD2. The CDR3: CSARGLRREGGTDTQYF. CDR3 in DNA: TGCAGTGCTAGAGGTTTAAGGCGGGAGGGTGGCACAGATACGCAGTATTTT.